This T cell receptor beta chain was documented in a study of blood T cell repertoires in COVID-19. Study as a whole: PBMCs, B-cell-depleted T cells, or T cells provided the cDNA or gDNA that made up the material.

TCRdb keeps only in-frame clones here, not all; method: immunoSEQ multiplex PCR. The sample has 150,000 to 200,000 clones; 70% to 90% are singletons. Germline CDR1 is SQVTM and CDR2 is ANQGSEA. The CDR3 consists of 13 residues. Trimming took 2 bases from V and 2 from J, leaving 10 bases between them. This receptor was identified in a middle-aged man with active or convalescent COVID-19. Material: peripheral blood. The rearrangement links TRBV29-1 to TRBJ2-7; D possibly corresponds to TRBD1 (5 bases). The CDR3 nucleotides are TGCAGCGTTGAATCGCAGGGTACCTACGAGCAGTACTTC. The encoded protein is CSVESQGTYEQYF.